The entry below describes one T cell receptor (beta chain). This clone was observed a single time. The clone's antigen remains unknown. One base away there is no much larger clone; base qualities are not given. The data derive from a study of OX40 agonist ivuxolimab in advanced cancers. Broadly, across the study: The costimulatory receptor OX40 (CD134) was targeted by ivuxolimab, a fully human IgG2 agonistic monoclonal antibody. Intravenous ivuxolimab was administered to patients every 2 weeks at six dose levels: 0.01, 0.1, 0.3, 1.5, 3 and 10 mg/kg. Of the approximately 50 dose-escalation patients, hepatocellular carcinoma was present in 19, melanoma in some 15, renal cell carcinoma in 9 and head and neck cancer in 9. In the dose-escalation cohort, roughly 80% of patients were male, and the mean age was roughly 60 years, with a range of roughly 20 to 80. Prior anti-PD-1, anti-PD-L1 or anti-CTLA-4 therapy was permitted, and checkpoint inhibitors had been received by less than 45% of dose-escalation patients. Partial responses occurred in three dose-escalation patients: two with cutaneous melanoma and one with hepatocellular carcinoma. Peripheral TCRbeta sequencing aimed to test whether ivuxolimab altered TCR sequence diversity and caused clonal T-cell expansion. The paper describes the monotherapy dose-escalation part (N of about 55 patients) of the phase I trial of ivuxolimab.

The trial excluded patients who had a history of autoimmune disease or who were on systemic immunosuppression. Peripheral blood for TCR sequencing was collected from all dose cohorts at baseline, on cycle 4 day 1, and on cycle 7 day 1. The samples were taken from a phase I, first-in-human, multicenter, open-label dose-escalation trial of ivuxolimab. Adults with locally advanced or metastatic melanoma, renal cell, hepatocellular, or head and neck squamous cell carcinoma were enrolled in the trial. CD4+ and CD8+ T cells were sorted separately from peripheral blood before TCR sequencing. General conclusions and limits of the study: Low levels of normalized T-cell clonal expansion were also seen in some patients who did not respond. In the 0.1-3.0 mg/kg groups, partial responders had among the lowest normalized peripheral clonal expansion, particularly in CD8+ T cells. Clonal expansion of both CD4+ and CD8+ blood T cells was observed from baseline to week 6 at doses 0.1 to 3.0 mg/kg. The antigen specificity of the clonally expanded peripheral T cells was not determined. On average, CD8+ T cells showed more expanded clones than CD4+ T cells after ivuxolimab.

For sequencing of the TCRbeta CDR3 region, genomic DNA was extracted from the sorted cells. The immunoSEQ Assay was used for sequencing of TCRbeta CDR3 regions. Imported from immuneACCESS, the table was reduced by TCRdb to in-frame sequences with V and J called. These copies leave out some clones; in studies compared against another copy, an unresolved V gene accounts for under half, and the cause of the remainder is not known. Across this sample there are about 100,000 clones, with 84% seen only once. 4.5% to 5.5% of the sample belongs to the ten largest clones. Counted from cysteine to phenylalanine, this CDR3 has 14 amino acids. The retained sequence is limited to the CDR3, 42 bases, with the frame set at the first base. The CDR1 and CDR2 encoded by the germline V gene (reference sequence) are GTSNPN and SVGIG. The V end loses 4 bases and the J end loses 4 bases, and a stretch of 16 bases separates them.

Recombination linked TRBV30 to TRBJ1-2; the D region possibly corresponds to TRBD1 (6 bases align). The TCR originated in an adult with an advanced solid tumor such as melanoma, head and neck, liver or kidney cancer. Sequenced here: CD4+ or CD8+ T cells sorted from blood, sampled in a trial of the OX40 agonist ivuxolimab. The DNA reads as follows: TGTGCCTGGACCGCCGGGGGCCCTATCTATGGCTACACCTTC. It is translated as CAWTAGGPIYGYTF.